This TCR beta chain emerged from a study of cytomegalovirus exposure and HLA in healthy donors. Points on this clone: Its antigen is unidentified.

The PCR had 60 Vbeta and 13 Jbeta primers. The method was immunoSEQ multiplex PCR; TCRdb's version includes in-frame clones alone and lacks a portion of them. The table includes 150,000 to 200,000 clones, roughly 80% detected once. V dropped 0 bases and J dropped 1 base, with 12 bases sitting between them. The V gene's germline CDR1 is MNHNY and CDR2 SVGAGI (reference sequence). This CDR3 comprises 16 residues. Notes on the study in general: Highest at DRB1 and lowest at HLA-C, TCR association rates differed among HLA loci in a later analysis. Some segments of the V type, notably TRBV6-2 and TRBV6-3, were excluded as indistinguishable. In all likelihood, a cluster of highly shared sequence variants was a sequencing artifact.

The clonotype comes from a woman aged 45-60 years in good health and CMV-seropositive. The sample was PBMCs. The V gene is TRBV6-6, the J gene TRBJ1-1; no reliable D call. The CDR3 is CASSYSPRRRNTEAFF. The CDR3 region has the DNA TGTGCCAGCAGTTACTCCCCCCGCAGGCGGAACACTGAAGCTTTCTTT.